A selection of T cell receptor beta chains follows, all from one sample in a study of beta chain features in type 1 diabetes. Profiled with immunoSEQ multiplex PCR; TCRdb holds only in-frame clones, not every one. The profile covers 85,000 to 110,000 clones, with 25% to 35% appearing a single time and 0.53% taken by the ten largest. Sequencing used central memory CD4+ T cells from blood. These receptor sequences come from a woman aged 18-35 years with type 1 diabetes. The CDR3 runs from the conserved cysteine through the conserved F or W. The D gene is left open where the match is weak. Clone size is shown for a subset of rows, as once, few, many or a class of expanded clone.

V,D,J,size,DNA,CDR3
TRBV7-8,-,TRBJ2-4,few,TGTGCCAGCACCCCTCAGCTTAAGCGGATAGATAAAAACATTCAGTACTTC,CASTPQLKRIDKNIQYF
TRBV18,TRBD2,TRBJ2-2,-,TGTGCCAGCTCACCATCCTCGGGGGGATTAAACACCGGGGAGCTGTTTTTT,CASSPSSGGLNTGELFF
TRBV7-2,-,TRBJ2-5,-,TGTGCCAGCAGCTCCGGCAGGGGATGGGAGACCCAGTACTTC,CASSSGRGWETQYF
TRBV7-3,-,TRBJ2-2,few,TGTGCCAGCAGCTTAGAGGTCGGGGAGCTGTTTTTT,CASSLEVGELFF
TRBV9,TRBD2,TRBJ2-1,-,TGTGCCAGCAGCGTAGGTGCGGGAGCCTACAATGAGCAGTTCTTC,CASSVGAGAYNEQFF
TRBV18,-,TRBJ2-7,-,TGTGCCAGCTCGCCCGGTCTGAGGGAGCAGTACTTC,CASSPGLREQYF
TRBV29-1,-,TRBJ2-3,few,TGCAGCGTTGTATCAACTTCCACTAGCACAGATACGCAGTATTTT,CSVVSTSTSTDTQYF
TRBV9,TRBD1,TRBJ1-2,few,TGTGCCAGCAGCGTAGCGACAGGGCTAGTAGGTGGCTACACCTTC,CASSVATGLVGGYTF
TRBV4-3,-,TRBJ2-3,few,TGCGCCAGCAGCCAAGATGACAGAAGCACAGATACGCAGTATTTT,CASSQDDRSTDTQYF
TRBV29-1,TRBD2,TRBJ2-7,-,TGCAGCGCCGGGACTAGCTACGAGCAGTACTTC,CSAGTSYEQYF
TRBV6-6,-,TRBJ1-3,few,TGTGCCAGCGGAAGACTCAACTCTGGAAACACCATATATTTT,CASGRLNSGNTIYF
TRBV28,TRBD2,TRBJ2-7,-,TGTGCCAGCAGTTTTTCCAGCGGGAGGGCGAACGAGCAGTACTTC,CASSFSSGRANEQYF
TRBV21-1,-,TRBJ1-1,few,TGTGCCAGCTACCCGGTCCCGGTCCCTGAAGCTTTCTTT,CASYPVPVPEAFF
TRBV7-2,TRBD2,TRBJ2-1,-,TGTGCCAGCAGCTCACTGAGGACTAGCGGGACGGGGAGTGAGCAGTTCTTC,CASSSLRTSGTGSEQFF
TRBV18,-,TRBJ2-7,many,TGTGCCAGCTCACCTCAGACGGGATCCTACGAGCAGTACTTC,CASSPQTGSYEQYF
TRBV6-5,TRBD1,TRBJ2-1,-,TGTGCCAGCAGTTCCCAGGGACAGGGGGCGGGTGAGCAGTTCTTC,CASSSQGQGAGEQFF
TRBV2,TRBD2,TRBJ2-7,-,TGTGCCAGCACCAGTAGCGGGGTGACCTCCTACGAGCAGTACTTC,CASTSSGVTSYEQYF
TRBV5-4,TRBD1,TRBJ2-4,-,TGTGCCAGCAGCTCCCGGACAGGGACTGTAGCCAAAAACATTCAGTACTTC,CASSSRTGTVAKNIQYF
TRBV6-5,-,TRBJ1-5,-,TGTGCCTCCGGCGGGGGAAATAGCAATCAGCCCCAGCATTTT,CASGGGNSNQPQHF
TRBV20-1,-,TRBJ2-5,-,TGCAGTGCCCCCCGTTTGGAGACCCAGTACTTC,CSAPRLETQYF
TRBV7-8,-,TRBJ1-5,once,TGTGCCAGCAGCCGCTCCCGGGGGCCCCAGCATTTT,CASSRSRGPQHF
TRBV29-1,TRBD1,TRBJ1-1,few,TGCAGCGACAGGGGTGGGAACACTGAAGCTTTCTTT,CSDRGGNTEAFF
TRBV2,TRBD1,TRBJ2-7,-,TGTGCCAGCAGTGATTTATCAGGGGGCGCGGACGAGCAGTACTTC,CASSDLSGGADEQYF
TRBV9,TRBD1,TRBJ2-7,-,TGTGCCAGCAGCCCGGGACAGAATTACTACGAGCAGTACTTC,CASSPGQNYYEQYF
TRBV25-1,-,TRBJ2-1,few,TGTGCCAGCAGTGAACCGTGGAGCGATTCCTACAATGAGCAGTTCTTC,CASSEPWSDSYNEQFF
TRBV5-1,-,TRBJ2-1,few,TGCGCCAGCAGCCCAGTCCCCTCGGGCCTAGCTGGGAATGAGCAGTTCTTC,CASSPVPSGLAGNEQFF
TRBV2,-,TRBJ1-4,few,TGTGCCATGAGAACCAGGGACATTAGCGAAAAACTGTTTTTT,CAMRTRDISEKLFF
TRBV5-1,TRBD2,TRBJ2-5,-,TGCGCCAGCAGCTTGGGACTAGCGGGAGAGACCCAGTACTTC,CASSLGLAGETQYF
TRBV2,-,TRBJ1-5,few,TGTGCCAGCAGTGAGGGCAGGGATCAGCCCCAGCATTTT,CASSEGRDQPQHF
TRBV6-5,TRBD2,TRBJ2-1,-,TGTGCCAGCAGTTACTCGTGGCTAGCGGACGGGGATGAGCAGTTCTTC,CASSYSWLADGDEQFF
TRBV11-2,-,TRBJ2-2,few,TGTGCCAGCAGCCCGGACTGGAACACCGGGGAGCTGTTTTTT,CASSPDWNTGELFF
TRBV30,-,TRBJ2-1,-,TGTGCCTGGAGTGTACGTGAAGGGGGGGTCTACAATGAGCAGTTCTTC,CAWSVREGGVYNEQFF
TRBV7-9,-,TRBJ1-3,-,TGTGCCAGCAGCTTATTCGGTGGACAGAACACCATATATTTT,CASSLFGGQNTIYF
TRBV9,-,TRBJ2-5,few,TGTGCCAGCAGCGTAGAAAGTCCGGGCCAAGAGACCCAGTACTTC,CASSVESPGQETQYF
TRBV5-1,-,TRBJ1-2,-,TGCGCCAGCAGCTTGTCGGAGGGTTATGAGGCGCGTACCTTC,CASSLSEGYEARTF
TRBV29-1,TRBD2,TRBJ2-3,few,TGCAGCGTTGGTAAGACTAGCGGGGAAACAGATACGCAGTATTTT,CSVGKTSGETDTQYF
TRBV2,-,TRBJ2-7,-,TGTGCCAGCAGTCGGGACTCCGGGGAGCAGTACTTC,CASSRDSGEQYF
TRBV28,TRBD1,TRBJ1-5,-,TGTGCCAGCGAGGGCCCCGGGACAGGGTTTGGCTTAGGGCCCCAGCATTTT,CASEGPGTGFGLGPQHF
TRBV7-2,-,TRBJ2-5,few,TGTGCCAGCAGCCTCACATTACTCCGCAGTAGCGGCCCCCAAGAGACCCAGTACTTC,CASSLTLLRSSGPQETQYF
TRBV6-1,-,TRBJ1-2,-,TGTGCCAGCAGTGAAGGAACAGGTCAAGCGTATGGCTACACCTTC,CASSEGTGQAYGYTF
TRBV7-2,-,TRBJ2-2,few,TGTGCCAGCAGCCCCCAGGGGAACACCGGGGAGCTGTTTTTT,CASSPQGNTGELFF
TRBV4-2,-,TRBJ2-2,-,TGTGCCAGCAGCCAAGGGGCGACCACCGGGGAGCTGTTTTTT,CASSQGATTGELFF
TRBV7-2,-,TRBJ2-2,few,TGTGCCAGCAGCCTCTGGGGCGGAAGTACCGGGGAGCTGTTTTTT,CASSLWGGSTGELFF
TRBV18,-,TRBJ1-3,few,TGTGCCAGCTCACCTCCGAACAGGGATTTAAACACCATATATTTT,CASSPPNRDLNTIYF
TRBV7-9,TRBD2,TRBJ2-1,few,TGTGCCAGCAGCTTACAGCGGGGGGGATACAATGAGCAGTTCTTC,CASSLQRGGYNEQFF
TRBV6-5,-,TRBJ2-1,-,TGTGCCAGCAGTTACTTAGGACTGGCCGATGAGCAGTTCTTC,CASSYLGLADEQFF
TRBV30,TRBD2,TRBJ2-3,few,TGTGCCTGGAGAACTAGCGGGATGGGGGATACGCAGTATTTT,CAWRTSGMGDTQYF
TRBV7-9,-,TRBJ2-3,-,TGTGCCTCCTCCCAGCGGACCGACACAGATACGCAGTATTTT,CASSQRTDTDTQYF
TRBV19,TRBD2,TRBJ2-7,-,TGTGCCAGTAGTATAGGAGCGGGGCCCTACGAGCAGTACTTC,CASSIGAGPYEQYF
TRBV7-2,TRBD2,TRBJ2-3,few,TGTGCCAGCAGCTTAGGTTGGGCGGGAGGGGGCACAGATACGCAGTATTTT,CASSLGWAGGGTDTQYF
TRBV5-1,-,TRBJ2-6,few,TGCGCCAGCAGCTTGGTGGCCTCTGGGGCCAACGTCCTGACTTTC,CASSLVASGANVLTF
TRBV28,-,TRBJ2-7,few,TGTGCCACCTGGACTCCTGGACAGACCTACGAGCAGTACTTC,CATWTPGQTYEQYF
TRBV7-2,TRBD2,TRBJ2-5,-,TGTGCCAGCAGCCTCGGGACTAGCGGAGAGACCCAGTACTTC,CASSLGTSGETQYF
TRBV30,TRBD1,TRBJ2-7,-,TGTGCCTGGAGCGATTTGACAGGGATCCACGAGCAGTACTTC,CAWSDLTGIHEQYF
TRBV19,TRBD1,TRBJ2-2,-,TGTGCCAGTAGTATAGGCCGGGACAGGATGAACACCGGGGAGCTGTTTTTT,CASSIGRDRMNTGELFF